These T cell receptor beta chains were read from a single sample in a study of OX40 agonist ivuxolimab in advanced cancers. TCRdb's copy holds only in-frame clones and misses some; the assay was immunoSEQ multiplex PCR. The sample includes around 63,000 clones, approximately 89% of them seen just once. The sequences come from CD4+ or CD8+ T cells sorted from blood, collected in a trial of the OX40 agonist ivuxolimab. The receptors stem from an adult with an advanced solid tumor such as melanoma, head and neck, liver or kidney cancer. Each CDR3 is given with its conserved first and last residue. The D gene is left open where the match is weak. A clone size is listed for some rows: how often the clone was seen (once, few, many), or a class if it is expanded.

D	size	J	V	CDR3	DNA
TRBD1	.	TRBJ1-6	TRBV30	CAWTMLTSGGRVSPLHF	TGTGCCTGGACTATGCTAACCTCAGGGGGGCGGGTTTCACCCCTCCACTTT
TRBD2	.	TRBJ2-1	TRBV5-1	CASSSAGESYNEQFF	TGCGCCAGCAGCTCCGCGGGGGAATCCTACAATGAGCAGTTCTTC
.	.	TRBJ2-7	TRBV12-5	CASGPIPTYEQYF	TGTGCTAGTGGTCCAATACCCACCTACGAGCAGTACTTC
TRBD1	.	TRBJ1-5	TRBV6-1	CAISLRTGTGQPQHF	TGTGCCATCTCCCTGAGGACAGGGACAGGTCAGCCCCAGCATTTT
.	.	TRBJ2-5	TRBV15	CATSRDPTGKETQYF	TGTGCCACCAGCAGAGACCCTACAGGGAAAGAGACCCAGTACTTC
TRBD1	.	TRBJ1-1	TRBV5-1	CASSPQTGRNTEAFF	TGCGCCAGCAGCCCACAGACAGGGAGGAACACTGAAGCTTTCTTT
.	.	TRBJ2-7	TRBV27	CASRNGPSEQYF	TGTGCCAGCAGGAACGGACCTAGCGAGCAGTACTTC
.	.	TRBJ1-6	TRBV27	CASSLSKGGNSPLHF	TGTGCCAGCAGTTTATCGAAGGGAGGTAATTCACCCCTCCACTTT
.	.	TRBJ1-1	TRBV6-1	CASSERTGRGTEAFF	TGTGCCAGCAGTGAAAGGACGGGTCGCGGCACTGAAGCTTTCTTT
.	.	TRBJ2-1	TRBV2	CASSLREDNEQFF	TGTGCCAGCAGTCTCCGGGAAGACAATGAGCAGTTCTTC
.	.	TRBJ1-2	TRBV6-5	CASSYSGRRLGGYTF	TGTGCCAGCAGTTACTCCGGACGCCGTTTGGGTGGCTACACCTTC
.	.	TRBJ2-3	TRBV4-1	CASSHREGRTDTQYF	TGCGCCAGCAGCCACCGTGAGGGGCGCACAGATACGCAGTATTTT
.	.	TRBJ2-2	TRBV7-9	CASSFDSSTGELFF	TGTGCCAGCAGCTTTGACAGCTCCACCGGGGAGCTGTTTTTT
.	once	TRBJ2-6	TRBV6-6	CASRRGSGANVLTF	TGTGCCAGCAGGCGAGGGAGTGGGGCCAACGTCCTGACTTTC
.	few	TRBJ2-4	TRBV2	CASSHGQEGYIQYF	TGTGCCAGCAGTCACGGGCAGGAGGGGTACATTCAGTACTTC